This TCR beta chain derives from a study of T cell responses to AZD1222 COVID-19 vaccine. The study's findings and limits: Nearly half of the spike-specific TCRs reportedly recognize variant regions that carry no mutations. Possibly, clonal diversity was underestimated; donors were largely white British and included more females.

Assay used: immunoSEQ multiplex PCR; TCRdb lists only in-frame clones, some missing. The repertoire has approximately 76,000 clones, approximately 90% of them found once; the top ten carry 4.5%. Remarks on this clone: Antigen unknown.

The CDR3 is made up of 13 amino acids. Germline CDR1 reads GTSNPN; CDR2 reads SVGIG (reference sequence). V was pared by 3 bases and J by 4 bases, with 10 bases between. This receptor was obtained from an adult in good health. This chain uses TRBV30 with TRBJ1-3; maybe TRBD1 (5 bases). The specimen comprised peripheral blood, sampled on day 0 of MenACWY control vaccination. The DNA for the CDR3 is TGTGCCTGGAGGGGGCCAGGGGGAAACACCATATATTTT. It codes for CAWRGPGGNTIYF.